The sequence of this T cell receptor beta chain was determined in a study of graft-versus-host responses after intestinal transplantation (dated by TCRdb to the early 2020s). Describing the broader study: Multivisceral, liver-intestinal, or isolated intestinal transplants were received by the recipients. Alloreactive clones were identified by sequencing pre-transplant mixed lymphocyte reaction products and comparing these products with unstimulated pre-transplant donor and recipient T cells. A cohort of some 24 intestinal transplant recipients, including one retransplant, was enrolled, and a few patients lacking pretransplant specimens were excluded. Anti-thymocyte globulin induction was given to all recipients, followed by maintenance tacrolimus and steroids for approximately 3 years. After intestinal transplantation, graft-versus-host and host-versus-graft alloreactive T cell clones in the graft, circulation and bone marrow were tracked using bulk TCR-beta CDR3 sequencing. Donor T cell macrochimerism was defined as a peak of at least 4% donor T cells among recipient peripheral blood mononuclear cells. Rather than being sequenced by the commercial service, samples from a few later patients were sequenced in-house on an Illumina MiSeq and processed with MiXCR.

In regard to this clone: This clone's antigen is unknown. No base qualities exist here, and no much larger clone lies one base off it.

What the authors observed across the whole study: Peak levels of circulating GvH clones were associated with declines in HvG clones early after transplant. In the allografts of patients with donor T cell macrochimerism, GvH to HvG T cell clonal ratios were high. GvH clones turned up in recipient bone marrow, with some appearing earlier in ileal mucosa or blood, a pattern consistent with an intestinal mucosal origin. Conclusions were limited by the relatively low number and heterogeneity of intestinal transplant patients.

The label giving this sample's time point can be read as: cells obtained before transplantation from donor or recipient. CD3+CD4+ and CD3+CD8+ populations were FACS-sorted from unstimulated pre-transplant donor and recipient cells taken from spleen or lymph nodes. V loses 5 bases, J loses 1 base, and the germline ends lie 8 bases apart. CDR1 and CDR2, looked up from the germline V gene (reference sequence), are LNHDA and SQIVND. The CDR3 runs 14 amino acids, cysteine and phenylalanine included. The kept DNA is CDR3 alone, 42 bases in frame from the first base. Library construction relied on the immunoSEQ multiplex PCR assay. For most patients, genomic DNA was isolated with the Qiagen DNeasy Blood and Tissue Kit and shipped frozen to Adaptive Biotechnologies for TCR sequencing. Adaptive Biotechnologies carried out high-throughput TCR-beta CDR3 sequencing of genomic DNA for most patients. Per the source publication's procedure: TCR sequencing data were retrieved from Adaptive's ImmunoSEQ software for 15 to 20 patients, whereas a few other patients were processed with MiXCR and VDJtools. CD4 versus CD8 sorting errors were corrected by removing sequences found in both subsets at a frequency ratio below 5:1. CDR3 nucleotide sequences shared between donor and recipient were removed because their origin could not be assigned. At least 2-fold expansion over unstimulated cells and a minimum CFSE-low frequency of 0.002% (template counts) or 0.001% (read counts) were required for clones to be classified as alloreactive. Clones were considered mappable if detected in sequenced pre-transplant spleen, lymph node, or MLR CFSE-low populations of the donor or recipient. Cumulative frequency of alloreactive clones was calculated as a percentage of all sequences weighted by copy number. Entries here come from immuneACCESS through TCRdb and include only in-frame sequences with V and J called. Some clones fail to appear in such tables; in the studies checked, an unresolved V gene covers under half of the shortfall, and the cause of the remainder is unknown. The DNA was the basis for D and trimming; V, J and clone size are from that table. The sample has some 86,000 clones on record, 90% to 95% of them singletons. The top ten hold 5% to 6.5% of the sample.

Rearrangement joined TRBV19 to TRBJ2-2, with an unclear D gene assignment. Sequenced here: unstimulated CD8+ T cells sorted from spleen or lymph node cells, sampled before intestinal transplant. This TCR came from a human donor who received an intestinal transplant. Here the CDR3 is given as CASSWTGNTGELFF. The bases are TGTGCCAGTAGTTGGACGGGGAACACCGGGGAGCTGTTTTTT.